These 8 T cell receptor beta chains came from one sample sequenced in a study of T cell responses to AZD1222 COVID-19 vaccine. Sequenced by immunoSEQ multiplex PCR; TCRdb stores in-frame clones only, minus some. The repertoire holds roughly 120,000 clones, with 80% to 90% as singletons. Here the sequenced sample was peripheral blood, taken on day 0 of MenACWY control vaccination. These receptors were obtained from an adult in good health.

The gene calls are TRBV3-1 (or the pseudogene TRBV3-2) and TRBJ1-2; 7 positions agree with TRBD1. The CDR3 extends over 13 amino acids. Germline V gene sequence: CDR1 LGHDT, CDR2 YNNKEL (reference sequence). Unmatched junction bases numbered 0, after V lost 3 bases and J lost 2 bases. This CDR3 is CASSQTGNYGYTF. Here the CDR3 DNA reads TGTGCCAGCAGCCAGACAGGGAACTATGGCTACACCTTC.

This chain links TRBV28 with TRBJ1-2; tentative D call: TRBD1 (5 bases). V gave up 5 bases and J gave up 8 bases, with 21 bases separating them. The germline CDR1 and CDR2 sequences are MDHEN and SYDVKM. The CDR3 is 15 residues long. CDR3 in DNA: TGTGCCAGCAGTACCACCCACCCCCGGGCAGGGGGCTACACCTTC. As protein: CASSTTHPRAGGYTF.

The chain carries TRBV7-2 and TRBJ2-5; 7 bases line up with TRBD1. Trimming took 1 base from V and 2 from J; bases not matched to a gene: 7. CDR3 length: 16 amino acids. Germline V gene data show CDR1 as SGHTA and CDR2 as FQGNSA. CDR3 protein: CASSLGGTVGQETQYF. In DNA form, the CDR3 reads TGTGCCAGCAGCTTAGGGGGGACAGTAGGGCAAGAGACCCAGTACTTC.

The rearrangement links TRBV11-2 to TRBJ2-3, with D possibly being TRBD2 (6 bases). Trimming pared 1 base from V and 3 bases from J, leaving 14 bases between. Germline-derived CDR1 and CDR2 are SGHAT and FQNNGV. This CDR3 has 16 amino acids. CDR3 in amino acids: CASSLVGGAPTDTQYF. The CDR3 DNA reads as TGTGCCAGCAGCTTAGTAGGAGGGGCCCCGACAGATACGCAGTATTTT.

This clone was counted once. The CDR3 protein is CASSSSGFSYEQYF. CDR3 bases: TGTGCCAGCAGTTCGTCCGGGTTCTCCTACGAGCAGTACTTC. The chain carries TRBV28 and TRBJ2-7, with D unresolved. The CDR3 covers 14 residues. The V end was cut by 4 bases, the J end by 0 bases, with 10 bases between. Germline V gives CDR1 MDHEN, CDR2 SYDVKM. Full variable domain (rest looked up from reference TRBV28 and TRBJ2-7): DVKVTQSSRYLVKRTGEKVFLECVQDMDHENMFWYRQDPGLGLRLIYFSYDVKMKEKGDIPEGYSVSREKKERFSLILESASTNQTSMYLCASSSSGFSYEQYFGPGTRLTVT.

The rearrangement uses TRBV7-2 and TRBJ1-5; D is possibly TRBD1 (5 bases). The germline V and J ends were trimmed by 2 bases and 5 bases, with 13 bases remaining between them. Germline loops: CDR1 SGHTA, CDR2 FQGNSA. This CDR3 is 15 amino acids long. DNA for the CDR3: TGTGCCAGCAGCTTAAACAGAAGGGGCCATCAGCCCCAGCATTTT. Translation gives CASSLNRRGHQPQHF.

The chain couples TRBV10-3 to TRBJ2-5; D call uncertain. This CDR3 spans 13 amino acids. Per germline, CDR1 ENHRY and CDR2 SYGVKD. Trimming took 4 bases from V and 2 from J, leaving 8 bases between them. CDR3 coding DNA: TGTGCCATCAGTGTCGGAATACAAGAGACCCAGTACTTC. It translates to CAISVGIQETQYF.

This chain connects TRBV5-4 to TRBJ2-7, with D maybe TRBD2 (5 bases). Germline V gene lookup returns CDR1 SGHNT and CDR2 YYREEE (reference sequence). This CDR3 region has 14 residues. The V end was cut by 0 bases, the J end by 3 bases, with 10 bases between. The DNA for the CDR3 is TGTGCCAGCAGCTTGGGAGGGTACGGCTACGAGCAGTACTTC. It specifies CASSLGGYGYEQYF.